This entry concerns a single T cell receptor beta chain. The germline V gene has CDR1 LNHDA and CDR2 SQIVND (reference sequence). This CDR3 comprises 15 residues. V was shortened by 2 bases and J by 2 bases, with 10 bases between the two germline ends. Produced via immunoSEQ multiplex PCR; TCRdb's table is partial and in-frame only. The sample has 100,000 to 140,000 clones, about three quarters seen once. This sample was included in a study of blood T cell repertoires in COVID-19. This sequence was found in a man between 65 and 79 years old with acute or convalescent COVID-19. Sequenced input: peripheral blood. This chain links TRBV19 with TRBJ1-5, with TRBD1 as a possible D gene (6 bases). The CDR3 sequence is CASSILEGGNQPQHF. CDR3 nucleotides: TGTGCCAGTAGTATACTCGAGGGGGGCAATCAGCCCCAGCATTTT.